The rows below give T cell receptor beta chains drawn from one sample of a study of T cells in Graves' hyperthyroidism and ophthalmopathy. In TCRdb, the multiplex PCR reads were re-called with MiXCR into one record per CDR3 protein. The sample yields around 720,000 distinct CDR3 sequences, approximately 36% seen once. The source material was blood. The receptors come from a woman in her forties with Graves' hyperthyroidism. Each CDR3 is given with its conserved first and last residue. D genes are given only for firm matches. A row's size may be missing; if present it is once, few, many or a size class.

CDR3 protein,CDR3 DNA,J gene,clone size,V gene,D gene
CAALGGGRRGYTF,TGTGCCGCACTTGGCGGGGGGCGCAGAGGCTACACCTTC,TRBJ1-2,once,TRBV6-5,.
CASTETWMEEKLFF,TGTGCCAGCACAGAAACTTGGATGGAGGAAAAACTGTTTTTT,TRBJ1-4,.,TRBV6-6,.
CSGTELNTEAFF,TGCAGCGGGACGGAGCTTAACACTGAAGCTTTCTTT,TRBJ1-1,many,TRBV29-1,.
CASSLDDRLGYGYTF,TGTGCCAGCAGCTTAGACGACAGGCTGGGGTATGGCTACACCTTC,TRBJ1-2,many,TRBV7-8,.
CSARVPGTEAFF,TGCAGTGCTAGAGTGCCCGGCACTGAAGCTTTCTTT,TRBJ1-1,many,TRBV20-1,.
CASSLVEGEQYF,TGTGCCAGCAGCTTAGTTGAGGGCGAGCAGTACTTC,TRBJ2-7,.,TRBV7-2,.
CSVEKDRAYTEAFF,TGCAGCGTTGAGAAGGACAGGGCTTACACTGAAGCTTTCTTT,TRBJ1-1,many,TRBV29-1,TRBD1
CASGDRLNYGYTF,TGTGCCAGCGGGGACAGGCTCAACTATGGCTACACCTTC,TRBJ1-2,.,TRBV12-3/TRBV12-4,TRBD1
CASSDGGTRHYEQYF,TGTGCCAGCAGCGACGGGGGGACTAGGCACTACGAACAGTACTTC,TRBJ2-7,.,TRBV7-9,TRBD2
CASSLVSGSGEAFF,TGTGCCAGCAGCTTAGTTTCCGGGTCTGGTGAAGCTTTCTTT,TRBJ1-1,.,TRBV7-9,.
CASGGKASFSGANVLTF,TGTGCCAGCGGGGGAAAGGCGTCCTTCTCTGGGGCCAACGTCCTGACTTTC,TRBJ2-6,few,TRBV7-8,.
CASRERPGTDFNSPLHF,TGTGCCAGCAGAGAAAGACCCGGGACAGACTTTAATTCACCCCTCCACTTT,TRBJ1-6,.,TRBV12-3/TRBV12-4,TRBD1
CASGRQGSTNYGYTF,TGTGCCAGCGGCAGACAGGGGTCGACTAACTATGGCTACACCTTC,TRBJ1-2,.,TRBV6-1,TRBD1
CASSYGGVPRGEGEQYF,TGTGCCAGCAGTTATGGGGGGGTCCCCCGGGGGGAGGGTGAGCAGTACTTC,TRBJ2-7,.,TRBV6-9,TRBD2
CAISQTGEDEKLFF,TGTGCCATCAGCCAGACAGGGGAGGATGAAAAACTGTTTTTT,TRBJ1-4,many,TRBV10-3,TRBD1
CASSYDPSGGNTGELFF,TGTGCCAGCAGCTATGATCCTAGCGGGGGGAACACCGGGGAGCTGTTTTTT,TRBJ2-2,few,TRBV2,TRBD2
CASTSSTDTQYF,TGTGCCAGCACCTCAAGCACAGATACGCAGTATTTT,TRBJ2-3,.,TRBV5-4,.
CAGSLSITGGSPLHF,TGTGCCGGCAGTTTATCGATAACAGGGGGTTCACCCCTCCACTTT,TRBJ1-6,.,TRBV27,TRBD1
CSVEFGSGYEQYF,TGCAGCGTTGAATTTGGGTCGGGCTACGAGCAGTACTTC,TRBJ2-7,few,TRBV29-1,.
CASSSTDSNQPQHF,TGTGCCAGCAGCTCGACAGATAGCAATCAGCCCCAGCATTTT,TRBJ1-5,many,TRBV27,.
CASSFGHWNPYEQYF,TGTGCCAGCAGCTTCGGACACTGGAATCCTTACGAGCAGTACTTC,TRBJ2-7,.,TRBV7-9,.
CASSLVPTGRLNYGYTF,TGTGCCAGCAGCTTAGTTCCAACAGGCCGACTTAACTATGGCTACACCTTC,TRBJ1-2,.,TRBV11-2,.
CASSKGGDGYTF,TGTGCCAGCAGCAAAGGGGGCGATGGCTACACCTTC,TRBJ1-2,.,TRBV7-9,TRBD1
CASSTHAGSDTQYF,TGTGCCAGTAGTACCCATGCCGGGTCAGATACGCAGTATTTT,TRBJ2-3,.,TRBV19,.
CASSPSSGGINGYTF,TGTGCCAGCAGCCCGTCATCGGGGGGGATCAATGGCTACACCTTC,TRBJ1-2,few,TRBV14,.
CASSHGAGGSVGELFF,TGTGCCAGCAGCCACGGGGCAGGGGGCTCGGTCGGGGAGCTGTTTTTT,TRBJ2-2,few,TRBV7-9,TRBD1
CASSLRQGGVETQYF,TGTGCCAGCAGCTTAAGACAGGGAGGAGTAGAGACCCAGTACTTC,TRBJ2-5,many,TRBV7-3,.
CASSPEAGLNYGYTF,TGTGCCAGCAGCCCTGAGGCGGGGCTTAACTATGGCTACACCTTC,TRBJ1-2,.,TRBV7-2,.
CASSKPGQAYEQYF,TGCGCCAGCAGCAAGCCGGGACAGGCCTACGAGCAGTACTTC,TRBJ2-7,few,TRBV4-1,TRBD1
CASRDLGNTGELFF,TGTGCCAGCAGGGACCTGGGTAACACCGGGGAGCTGTTTTTT,TRBJ2-2,.,TRBV11-2,.
CSVVDRGVGYGYTF,TGCAGCGTTGTGGATCGGGGCGTCGGGTATGGCTACACCTTC,TRBJ1-2,.,TRBV29-1,.
CASRATDSSGNTIYF,TGTGCCAGCAGAGCGACAGATTCATCTGGAAACACCATATATTTT,TRBJ1-3,.,TRBV5-6,.
CAISESGGAEAFF,TGTGCCATCAGTGAGTCCGGCGGCGCTGAAGCTTTCTTT,TRBJ1-1,many,TRBV10-3,.
CASNSRANTEAFF,TGTGCCAGCAACTCGCGGGCCAACACTGAAGCTTTCTTT,TRBJ1-1,few,TRBV6-5,.
CASSILAGGYYEQYF,TGTGCCAGTAGTATCCTAGCGGGAGGCTACTACGAGCAGTACTTC,TRBJ2-7,.,TRBV19,TRBD2
CASSLLSPPGELFF,TGTGCCAGCAGCCTCCTTAGTCCCCCCGGGGAGCTGTTTTTT,TRBJ2-2,.,TRBV6-1,.
CASSFGLAGEWYF,TGTGCCAGCAGTTTTGGGCTAGCGGGGGAGTGGTACTTC,TRBJ2-7,many,TRBV12-3/TRBV12-4,TRBD2
CASTPGQTEAFF,TGTGCCAGCACCCCGGGCCAAACTGAAGCTTTCTTT,TRBJ1-1,few,TRBV6-6,.
CSVDIDGGGYTF,TGCAGCGTAGACATTGACGGGGGTGGCTACACCTTC,TRBJ1-2,many,TRBV29-1,.
CAISDTGAYEQYF,TGTGCCATCAGTGACACAGGGGCCTACGAGCAGTACTTC,TRBJ2-7,many,TRBV10-3,TRBD1
CASSPGLAGDYGYTF,TGTGCCAGTAGTCCGGGACTAGCGGGGGATTATGGCTACACCTTC,TRBJ1-2,few,TRBV19,.
CASTYGAGTEKLFF,TGTGCCAGCACCTACGGGGCCGGCACTGAAAAACTGTTTTTT,TRBJ1-4,few,TRBV13,.
CASNQGDSETQYF,TGTGCCAGTAACCAGGGGGATTCGGAGACCCAGTACTTC,TRBJ2-5,many,TRBV19,TRBD1
CATSVARTGELFF,TGTGCCACCAGTGTTGCTAGGACCGGGGAGCTGTTTTTT,TRBJ2-2,.,TRBV24-1,.
CASSSTGNSNQPQHF,TGTGCCAGCAGCTCGACAGGGAACAGCAATCAGCCCCAGCATTTT,TRBJ1-5,many,TRBV5-1,TRBD1
CSARDLSGPETQYF,TGCAGTGCTAGAGATTTATCGGGTCCGGAGACCCAGTACTTC,TRBJ2-5,many,TRBV20-1,.
CASSASGRNSYNEQYF,TGTGCCAGCAGCGCTAGCGGGAGGAACTCCTACAATGAGCAGTACTTC,TRBJ2-7,.,TRBV9,TRBD2
CASSQEDLAVGKLFF,TGTGCCAGCAGCCAAGAAGACCTGGCGGTTGGAAAACTGTTTTTT,TRBJ1-4,once,TRBV7-2,.
CSLRIGSEAFF,TGCAGCCTTCGGATAGGCTCTGAAGCTTTCTTT,TRBJ1-1,many,TRBV29-1,.
CASSELGRAEVGLFF,TGTGCCAGCAGTGAATTGGGTAGGGCAGAAGTCGGGCTGTTTTTT,TRBJ2-2,many,TRBV25-1,.
CASSQETGWTEAFF,TGCGCCAGCAGCCAAGAAACAGGATGGACTGAAGCTTTCTTT,TRBJ1-1,.,TRBV4-3,.
CARATTGDQPQHF,TGCGCCAGGGCCACGACAGGGGATCAGCCCCAGCATTTT,TRBJ1-5,many,TRBV10-1,TRBD1
CAWSLQGAWVTEAFF,TGTGCCTGGAGTTTACAGGGGGCGTGGGTCACTGAAGCTTTCTTT,TRBJ1-1,.,TRBV10-3,TRBD1